The 31 T cell receptor beta chains below come from one sample, sequenced in a study of blood T cell repertoires in COVID-19. TCRdb's copy holds only in-frame clones and misses some; the assay was immunoSEQ multiplex PCR. The repertoire includes 250,000 to 300,000 clones, about 85% of them detected once, and about 2.2% sits in the top ten. Sequencing was performed on peripheral blood. These receptors were taken from a woman aged 45 to 65 who had recovered from COVID-19.

DNA of the CDR3: TGTGCCAGCAGTGAAGTGAGACAGCCGAACTATGGCTACACCTTC. This encodes CASSEVRQPNYGYTF. The genes are TRBV6-1 and TRBJ1-2; D is possibly TRBD1 (5 bases). The V gene lost 1 base and the J gene lost 2 bases, with 11 bases spanning the gap. CDR1 and CDR2 from the germline V gene are MNHNS and SASEGT. The CDR3 has 15 residues.

In DNA form, the CDR3 reads TGTGCCAGCAGCCAAGGGGCTAGCGGGGGAGAACGGGAGACCCAGTACTTC. Translating gives CASSQGASGGERETQYF. The rearrangement uses TRBV4-2 and TRBJ2-5, with TRBD2 identical over 10 bases. From germline, CDR1 is LGHNA and CDR2 YNFKEQ. The CDR3 spans 17 residues. V lost 1 base and J lost 5; bases outside the gene matches: 10.

The J gene is TRBJ1-1, the V gene TRBV30; maybe TRBD1 (5 bases). Germline V gene data show CDR1 as GTSNPN and CDR2 as SVGIG (reference sequence). CDR3 length equals 14 residues. V lost 0 bases and J 7 bases, leaving 15 bases between the germline ends. This CDR3 reads CAWSVLDVTVEAFF. Here the CDR3 DNA reads TGTGCCTGGAGTGTCCTAGATGTGACAGTTGAAGCTTTCTTT.

The chain employs TRBV3-1 (or the pseudogene TRBV3-2) and TRBJ1-1; the D is unclear. V was shortened by 6 bases and J by 4 bases, with 9 bases between the two germline ends. CDR3 length: 12 amino acids. In germline, CDR1 is LGHDT, CDR2 YNNKEL (reference sequence). CDR3 in amino acids: CASRSPGTEAFF. CDR3 bases: TGTGCCAGCAGGTCCCCGGGCACTGAAGCTTTCTTT.

V is TRBV9 and J is TRBJ2-7; possible D gene TRBD1, 6 bases. Trimming left V 5 bases short and J 5 bases short, with 14 bases between. CDR1 and CDR2 from the germline V gene are SGDLS and YYNGEE. CDR3 length: 13 amino acids. The CDR3 here is CASSIQGSDEQYF. The DNA of the CDR3 is TGTGCCAGCAGTATTCAGGGGAGCGACGAGCAGTACTTC.

The V and J genes are TRBV5-4 and TRBJ2-1; 8 bases are shared with TRBD1. This CDR3 contains 14 residues. The J segment lost 6 bases and the V segment lost 3 bases, leaving 5 bases of the junction unmatched. Germline V gene data show CDR1 as SGHNT and CDR2 as YYREEE (reference sequence). CDR3 DNA: TGTGCCAGCAGCTCCGGGACAGGACCCAATGAGCAGTTCTTC. Amino acid sequence: CASSSGTGPNEQFF.

The chain carries TRBV28 and TRBJ2-7, with TRBD1 identical over 10 bases. The length of the CDR3 is 14 residues. V gave up 6 bases and J gave up 3 bases; unmatched junction bases: 5. CDR1 is MDHEN, CDR2 SYDVKM, per germline. CDR3 sequence reads: CASRATGGLYEQYF. The CDR3 DNA sequence: TGTGCCAGCAGAGCGACAGGGGGCCTCTACGAGCAGTACTTC.

This chain's CDR3 is CASSGKAGTGFTGELFF. The CDR3 DNA is TGTGCCAGCAGCGGGAAAGCCGGGACAGGTTTCACCGGGGAGCTGTTTTTT. The gene calls are TRBV9 and TRBJ2-2; 8 bases match TRBD1. The ends lost 3 bases at V and 4 bases at J; junction bases unmatched: 11. Germline-derived CDR1 and CDR2 are SGDLS and YYNGEE. The CDR3 sequence is 17 residues long.

This chain links TRBV7-2 with TRBJ2-1; possibly TRBD2 for D (5 bases). Germline CDR1 reads SGHTA; CDR2 reads FQGNSA. CDR3 length equals 17 residues. The V gene lost 5 bases and the J gene lost 0 bases, with 17 bases spanning the gap. The CDR3 loop reads CASSHPQLGSSYNEQFF. The CDR3 nucleotides are TGTGCCAGCAGCCACCCGCAGCTGGGGAGCTCCTACAATGAGCAGTTCTTC.

The chain uses TRBV28 and TRBJ1-1; the D is unclear. CDR3 length equals 13 residues. Trimming removed 4 bases at V and 0 bases at J, with 6 bases between. The V gene's germline CDR1 is MDHEN and CDR2 SYDVKM. DNA of the CDR3: TGTGCCAGCAGTTCCTCGGTGAACACTGAAGCTTTCTTT. Its translation is CASSSSVNTEAFF.

This clone was seen a few times. The V gene is TRBV7-2, the J gene TRBJ2-7; 12 bases align to TRBD2. This CDR3 is 15 amino acids long. Germline CDR1 SGHTA, CDR2 FQGNSA. V shed 5 bases, J shed 2 bases, and the junction held 4 bases outside the gene matches. This CDR3 reads CASSHRLAGAYEQYF. The CDR3 coding sequence is TGTGCCAGCAGCCATAGACTAGCGGGAGCCTACGAGCAGTACTTC.

This chain uses TRBV9 with TRBJ1-1; D gene ambiguous. The V gene lost 1 base and the J gene lost 3 bases, with 10 bases spanning the gap. CDR1 is SGDLS and CDR2 is YYNGEE in the germline V gene. The CDR3 totals 14 residues. CDR3 DNA: TGTGCCAGCAGCGTACGTCTTCAGGACACTGAAGCTTTCTTT. The encoded protein is CASSVRLQDTEAFF.

This rearrangement joins TRBV6-2 or TRBV6-3 to TRBJ2-1; TRBD2 agrees at 13 bases. J gave up 4 bases and V 6 bases, and 3 bases lay outside the gene matches. This CDR3 spans 15 amino acids. Per germline, CDR1 MNHEY and CDR2 SVGEGT. The CDR3: CASSLLAGGYNEQFF. The CDR3 DNA follows: TGTGCCAGCAGCCTACTAGCGGGGGGGTACAATGAGCAGTTCTTC.

V usage is TRBV7-8 and J usage is TRBJ2-3, with TRBD2 matching over 12 bases. J lost 5 bases, V lost 4 bases, and 10 bases had no gene match. CDR1 is SGHVS and CDR2 is FQNEAQ in the germline V gene. This CDR3 region has 17 residues. The CDR3 DNA is TGTGCCAGCAGCTCCCATAGGACTAGCGGGGTGGGAGATACGCAGTATTTT. It specifies CASSSHRTSGVGDTQYF. The full variable domain, rest sourced from reference TRBV7-8 and TRBJ2-3, is GAGVSQSPRYKVAKRGQDVALRCDPISGHVSLFWYQQALGQGPEFLTYFQNEAQLDKSGLPSDRFFAERPEGSVSTLKIQRTQQEDSAVYLCASSSHRTSGVGDTQYFGPGTRLTVL.

This clone was counted once. V usage is TRBV11-2 and J usage is TRBJ1-2; D unclear. CDR3 size: 14 residues. The V and J ends lost 5 bases and 2 bases respectively, with 12 bases between them. CDR1 SGHAT and CDR2 FQNNGV come from the germline V gene. The CDR3 region is CASSPPGSNYGYTF. The CDR3 DNA reads as TGTGCCAGCAGCCCCCCGGGGTCGAACTATGGCTACACCTTC. Looking up the rest from reference TRBV11-2 and TRBJ1-2 gives the full variable domain: EAGVAQSPRYKIIEKRQSVAFWCNPISGHATLYWYQQILGQGPKLLIQFQNNGVVDDSQLPKDRFSAERLKGVDSTLKIQPAKLEDSAVYLCASSPPGSNYGYTFGSGTRLTVV.

This chain connects TRBV16 to TRBJ1-4, with D perhaps TRBD1 (5 bases). This CDR3 region has 15 residues. Germline V gene lookup returns CDR1 KGHSY and CDR2 FQNENV. V gave up 0 bases and J gave up 7 bases, with 12 bases separating them. CDR3 DNA: TGTGCCAGCAGCCAATCCGGGCAGGGCGTTGAAAAACTGTTTTTT. Translating it yields CASSQSGQGVEKLFF.

The chain joins TRBV30 to TRBJ2-1; maybe TRBD2 (5 bases). Germline CDR1 is GTSNPN and CDR2 is SVGIG (reference sequence). V was cut by 1 base and J by 5 bases, with 12 bases left in between. The CDR3 spans 14 residues. The CDR3 DNA reads TGTGCCTGGAGTGAAGGTTTCGGGAACAATGAGCAGTTCTTC. Residues: CAWSEGFGNNEQFF.

Written as DNA, the CDR3 is TGTGCCAGCAGCCTACAGTCGGCGGGCGTGAAGACCCAGTACTTC. It translates to CASSLQSAGVKTQYF. The V gene is TRBV6-5, the J gene TRBJ2-5, with D maybe TRBD2 (5 bases). Trimming removed 6 bases at V and 6 bases at J, with 20 bases between. The germline CDR1 and CDR2 sequences are MNHEY and SVGAGI. The CDR3 extends over 15 amino acids.

The CDR3 sequence: CASSWADRGGEQYF. As DNA, the CDR3 is TGTGCCAGCAGCTGGGCCGACAGGGGGGGCGAGCAGTACTTC. The rearrangement joins TRBV7-9 to TRBJ2-7; TRBD1 aligns across 9 bases. Trimming took 4 bases from V and 6 from J; bases not matched to a gene: 7. The germline CDR1 and CDR2 sequences are SEHNR and FQNEAQ (reference sequence). The CDR3 contains 14 residues.

In this sample, this clone turned up a few times. The chain recombines TRBV21-1 with TRBJ1-1; whether TRBD1, the table's D call, matches the DNA was not checked. TRBV21-1 is an annotated pseudogene. The CDR3 consists of 16 residues. This CDR3 is CASTKGPQGVGTEAFF. The CDR3 nucleotides are TGTGCCAGCACCAAGGGTCCACAGGGGGTTGGCACTGAAGCTTTCTTT.

CDR3 in amino acids: CAISLGQGMADTQYF. DNA for the CDR3: TGTGCCATCAGTTTGGGACAGGGGATGGCAGATACGCAGTATTTT. The rearrangement links TRBV10-3 to TRBJ2-3, with 10 bases identical to TRBD1. The CDR3 extends over 15 amino acids. Germline V gene sequence: CDR1 ENHRY, CDR2 SYGVKD. With V trimmed by 5 bases and J by 4 bases, 6 bases remained unmatched.

This clone was found once. The CDR3 protein is CASSFRDFGHEKLFF. CDR3 nucleotides: TGTGCCAGCAGCTTCCGGGATTTTGGTCATGAAAAACTGTTTTTT. The J gene is TRBJ1-4, the V gene TRBV13; no definite D call. V shed 3 bases and J shed 6 bases, with 14 bases lying between them. The CDR3 spans 15 residues. Germline values: CDR1 PRHDT, CDR2 FYEKMQ (reference sequence).

J is TRBJ2-7 and V is TRBV6-5; TRBD1 aligns across 7 bases. J lost 3 bases, V lost 5 bases, and 7 bases had no gene match. Looked up from germline, CDR1 is MNHEY and CDR2 is SVGAGI. The CDR3 has 14 residues. The CDR3 DNA follows: TGTGCCAGCAGTAGTCCGGACAGGTACTACGAGCAGTACTTC. Translated: CASSSPDRYYEQYF.

The genes are TRBV5-4 and TRBJ2-3, with 10 bases that match TRBD2. Germline CDR1 reads SGHNT; CDR2 reads YYREEE (reference sequence). After removal of 4 bases from V and 2 bases from J, the junction contained 4 bases not matched to a gene. The CDR3 totals 15 residues. CDR3 loop: CASSPGLADTDTQYF. The CDR3 region has the DNA TGTGCCAGCAGCCCTGGACTAGCGGACACAGATACGCAGTATTTT.

The chain uses TRBV7-9 and TRBJ1-6; D is uncertain. Germline V gene sequence: CDR1 SEHNR, CDR2 FQNEAQ (reference sequence). This CDR3 is built from 18 residues. Trimming took off 0 bases at V and 0 bases at J, with 12 bases between the two ends. The CDR3 DNA follows: TGTGCCAGCAGCTTAGCCCCAACAAGTTCCTCCTATAATTCACCCCTCCACTTT. Protein: CASSLAPTSSSYNSPLHF.

The J gene is TRBJ1-2, the V gene TRBV6-6; 8 bases are shared with TRBD1. CDR1 is MNHNY and CDR2 is SVGAGI in the germline V gene (reference sequence). The CDR3 spans 13 residues. The trim removed 6 bases at V and 4 bases at J, leaving 4 bases unmatched. CDR3 loop: CASRSGTGYGYTF. The CDR3 region has the DNA TGTGCCAGCAGGTCCGGGACAGGCTATGGCTACACCTTC.

The chain joins TRBV4-1 to TRBJ1-2; 7 bases agree with TRBD1. The trim removed 0 bases at V and 0 bases at J, leaving 4 bases unmatched. The germline V gene encodes CDR1 MGHRA and CDR2 YSYEKL. The CDR3 is 16 residues long. The CDR3: CASSQEGDSPNYGYTF. For the CDR3, the DNA is TGCGCCAGCAGCCAAGAGGGGGACAGCCCTAACTATGGCTACACCTTC.

V gene TRBV10-2 combines with J gene TRBJ1-1; the D is unclear. Germline V lookup: CDR1 WSHSY, CDR2 SAAADI. The CDR3 is 15 residues long. Trimming stripped 4 bases from V and 0 bases from J, with 12 bases between. CDR3 in DNA: TGCGCCAGCAGTGGGCCGAATGGCATGAACACTGAAGCTTTCTTT. It is translated as CASSGPNGMNTEAFF.

The chain joins TRBV27 to TRBJ1-2; D is possibly TRBD1 (5 bases). Trimming took off 5 bases at V and 3 bases at J, with 16 bases between the two ends. CDR1 is MNHEY, CDR2 SMNVEV, per germline (reference sequence). The CDR3 extends over 15 amino acids. The CDR3 is CASSHLGGLDYGYTF. CDR3 nucleotides: TGTGCCAGCAGTCACCTTGGGGGGTTGGACTATGGCTACACCTTC.

The rearrangement links TRBV29-1 to TRBJ2-7, with 10 bases that match TRBD2. The CDR3 spans 14 residues. From germline, CDR1 is SQVTM and CDR2 ANQGSEA. The V segment lost 5 bases and the J segment 7 bases; nucleotides outside the gene matches: 11. The CDR3 spells CSVHGAGGPREQYF. DNA of the CDR3: TGCAGCGTTCATGGAGCGGGAGGGCCAAGGGAGCAGTACTTC.

The chain is built from TRBV2 and TRBJ1-3; D is unclear. Trimming cost V 8 bases and J 0 bases, with 2 bases left between them. The germline V gene has CDR1 SNHLY and CDR2 FYNNEI. This CDR3 has 11 amino acids. DNA of the CDR3: TGTGCCAGCTACTCTGGAAACACCATATATTTT. This encodes CASYSGNTIYF. Filled out from reference TRBV2 and TRBJ1-3, the complete variable domain reads EPEVTQTPSHQVTQMGQEVILRCVPISNHLYFYWYRQILGQKVEFLVSFYNNEISEKSEIFDDQFSVERPDGSNFTLKIRSTKLEDSAMYFCASYSGNTIYFGEGSWLTVV.